This T cell receptor (beta chain) was sequenced for a study of CD8+CD57+ T cells in acquired aplastic anemia. Study summary: The mean DNA yield obtained from sorted CD4+ and CD8+ cells came to roughly 3.4 ug. CD4+ cells from healthy donors averaged roughly 11 million reads. The study's findings and limits: A set of twenty-nine CD8+ CDR3 sequences was shared between patients and controls, and these sequences appeared highly expressed in patients. Significance was not reached for CD8+ Simpson's diversity between patients and controls.

Genomic DNA constituted the template upon which TCR beta VDJ and CDR3 profiling was performed. Each CDR3 protein gets one entry after TCRdb re-called the reads with MiXCR. The table records approximately 98,000 distinct CDR3 sequences, less than 65% of them present only once. On this clonotype: What it binds is unknown.

The CDR3 loop spans 16 amino acids. Trimming shortened V by 0 bases and J by 8 bases, and 22 bases separated the two germline ends. CDR1 and CDR2 from the germline V gene are SQVTM and ANQGSEA. Sequencing input: sorted CD4+, CD8+, or CD8+CD57+ T cells (not recorded which) from PBMCs. The TCR sequence derives from a human donor in good health, serving as a control. The chain employs TRBV29-1 and TRBJ1-2, with D perhaps matching TRBD1 (6 bases). CDR3 region: CSVEEQSYEQGYGYTF. The CDR3 DNA sequence: TGCAGCGTTGAAGAACAGTCCTACGAGCAGGGGTACGGCTACACCTTC. Supplemented by reference TRBV29-1 and TRBJ1-2, the full variable domain reads SAVISQKPSRDICQRGTSLTIQCQVDSQVTMMFWYRQQPGQSLTLIATANQGSEATYESGFVIDKFPISRPNLTFSTLTVSNMSPEDSSIYLCSVEEQSYEQGYGYTFGSGTRLTVV.